This T cell receptor beta chain was identified during a study of blood T cells in healthy people across ages. Study-level points and caveats: Estimates based on one million T cells were treated as lower bounds.

Individuals who donated were healthy Caucasians from Russia aged about 6 to 90. V was pared by 0 bases and J by 7 bases, with 15 bases between. The V gene's germline CDR1 is SGHTA and CDR2 FQGNSA. The CDR3 sequence is 16 residues long. A note on this clonotype: Its matching antigen is unknown.

Then a second PCR, running roughly 7 to 11 cycles, was carried out with a sample-barcoded 5' primer and a J-beta primer mix. One entry per CDR3 protein results from TCRdb running MiXCR on the 5' RACE reads. The table includes 790,000 or so distinct CDR3 sequences, around 45% detected once. Specimen: blood. V gene TRBV7-2 combines with J gene TRBJ2-2; D not certain. The clonotype was recovered from a man at least 80 years old in good health. The DNA of the CDR3 is TGTGCCAGCAGCTTAGCGGGGTCACAGCTTGGCGGGGAGCTGTTTTTT. Translation: CASSLAGSQLGGELFF.